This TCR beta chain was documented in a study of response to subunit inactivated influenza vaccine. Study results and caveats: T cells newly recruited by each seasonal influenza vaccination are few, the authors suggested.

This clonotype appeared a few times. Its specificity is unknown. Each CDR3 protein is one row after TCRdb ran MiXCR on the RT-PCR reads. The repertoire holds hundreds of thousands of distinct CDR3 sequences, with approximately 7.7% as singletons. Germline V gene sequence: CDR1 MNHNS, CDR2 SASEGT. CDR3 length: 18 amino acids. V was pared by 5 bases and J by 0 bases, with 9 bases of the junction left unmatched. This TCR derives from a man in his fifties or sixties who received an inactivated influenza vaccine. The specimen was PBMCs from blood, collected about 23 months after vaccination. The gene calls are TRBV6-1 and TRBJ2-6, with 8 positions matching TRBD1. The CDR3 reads CASSPTGAQGSGANVLTF. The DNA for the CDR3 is TGTGCCAGCAGTCCGACAGGGGCCCAGGGCTCTGGGGCCAACGTCCTGACTTTC.